These T cell receptor beta chains were read from a single sample in a study of blood T cell repertoires in COVID-19. Measured with immunoSEQ multiplex PCR; TCRdb has only the in-frame clones, and not every one. In the table there are hundreds of thousands of clones, around 86% of which are singletons. The sequenced material came from peripheral blood. Receptors were obtained from a woman aged 30 to 39 with active or convalescent COVID-19. The CDR3 runs from the conserved cysteine through the conserved F or W. The D gene is left open where the match is weak. Clone size is shown for a subset of rows, as once, few, many or a class of expanded clone.

d_gene	j_gene	abundance	v_gene	CDR3nt	CDR3aa
-	TRBJ2-1	-	TRBV11-2	TGTGCCAGCGGGGGGTTTTACAATGAACAGTTCTTC	CASGGFYNEQFF
-	TRBJ1-1	-	TRBV7-2	TGTGCCAGCAGCCTCTTTCAGGGAACAGCTTTCTTT	CASSLFQGTAFF
TRBD1	TRBJ1-2	-	TRBV28	TGTGCCAGCAGTCAGGGACAGGGGAGCTATGGCTACACCTTC	CASSQGQGSYGYTF
TRBD2	TRBJ2-3	-	TRBV30	TGTGCCTGGAGTGTCGCTCTCGGGAGGGCCGGGGATACGCAGTATTTT	CAWSVALGRAGDTQYF
TRBD1	TRBJ1-5	-	TRBV28	TGTGCCACCCTTGACAGGGAATTTCAGCCCCAGCATTTT	CATLDREFQPQHF
TRBD1	TRBJ1-5	-	TRBV29-1	TGCAGCGTTGTATTCCTCGGAACAGGGGATTATAGCAATCAGCCCCAGCATTTT	CSVVFLGTGDYSNQPQHF
-	TRBJ1-2	-	TRBV6-6	TGTGCCAGCAGAAACCCGACGGACACTCCTAACTATGGCTACACCTTC	CASRNPTDTPNYGYTF
TRBD2	TRBJ2-5	-	TRBV5-1	TGCGCCAGCAGCTTGGAGGTCGGCGGGGGAGAGACCCAGTACTTC	CASSLEVGGGETQYF
-	TRBJ2-5	-	TRBV15	TGTGCCACCAGCAGAGATGAGGGCACTAAATTCGAGACCCAGTACTTC	CATSRDEGTKFETQYF
TRBD2	TRBJ2-1	once	TRBV13	TGTGCCAGCAGCCCGGGACTAGCGGGAGGGGGCGGGCAGTTCTTC	CASSPGLAGGGGQFF